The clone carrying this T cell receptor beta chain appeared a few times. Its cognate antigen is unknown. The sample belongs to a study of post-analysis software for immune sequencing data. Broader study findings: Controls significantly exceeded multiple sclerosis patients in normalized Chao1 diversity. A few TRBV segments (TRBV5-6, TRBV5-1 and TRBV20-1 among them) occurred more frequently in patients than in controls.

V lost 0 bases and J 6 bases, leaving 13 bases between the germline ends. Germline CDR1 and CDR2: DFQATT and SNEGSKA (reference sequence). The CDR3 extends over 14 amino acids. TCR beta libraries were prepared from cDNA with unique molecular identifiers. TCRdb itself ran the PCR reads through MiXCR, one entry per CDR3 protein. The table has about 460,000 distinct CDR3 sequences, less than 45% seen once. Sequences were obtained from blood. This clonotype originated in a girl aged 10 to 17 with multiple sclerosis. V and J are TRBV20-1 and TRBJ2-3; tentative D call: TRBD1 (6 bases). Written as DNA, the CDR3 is TGCAGTGCTAGAGACGGCAGGCAGGGGGATACGCAGTATTTT. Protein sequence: CSARDGRQGDTQYF.